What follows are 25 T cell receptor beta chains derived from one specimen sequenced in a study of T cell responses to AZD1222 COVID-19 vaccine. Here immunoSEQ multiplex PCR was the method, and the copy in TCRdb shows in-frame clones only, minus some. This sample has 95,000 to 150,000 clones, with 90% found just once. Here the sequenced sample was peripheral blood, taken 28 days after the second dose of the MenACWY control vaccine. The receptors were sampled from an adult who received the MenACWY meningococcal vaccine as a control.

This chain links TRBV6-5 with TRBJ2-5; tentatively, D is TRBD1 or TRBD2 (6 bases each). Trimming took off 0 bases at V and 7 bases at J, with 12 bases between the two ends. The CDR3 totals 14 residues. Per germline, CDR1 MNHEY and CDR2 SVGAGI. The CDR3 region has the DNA TGTGCCAGCAGTTACTCCCCGGGGGCAGGGACCCAGTACTTC. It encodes CASSYSPGAGTQYF.

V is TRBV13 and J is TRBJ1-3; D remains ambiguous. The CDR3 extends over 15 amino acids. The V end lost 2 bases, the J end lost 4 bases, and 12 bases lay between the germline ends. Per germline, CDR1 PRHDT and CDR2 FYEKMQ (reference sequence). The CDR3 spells CASSLPPVFGNTIYF. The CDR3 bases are TGTGCCAGCAGCTTACCTCCGGTGTTCGGAAACACCATATATTTT.

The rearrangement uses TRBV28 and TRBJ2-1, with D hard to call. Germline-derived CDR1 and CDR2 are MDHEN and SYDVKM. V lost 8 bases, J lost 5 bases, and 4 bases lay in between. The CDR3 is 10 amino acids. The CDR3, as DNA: TGTGCCAGCGGGGACAATGAGCAGTTCTTC. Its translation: CASGDNEQFF.

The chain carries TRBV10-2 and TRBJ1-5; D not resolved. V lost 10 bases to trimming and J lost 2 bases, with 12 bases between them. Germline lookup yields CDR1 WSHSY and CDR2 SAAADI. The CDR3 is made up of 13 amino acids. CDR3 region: CATVGVGNQPQHF. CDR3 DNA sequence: TGCGCCACAGTAGGAGTAGGCAATCAGCCCCAGCATTTT.

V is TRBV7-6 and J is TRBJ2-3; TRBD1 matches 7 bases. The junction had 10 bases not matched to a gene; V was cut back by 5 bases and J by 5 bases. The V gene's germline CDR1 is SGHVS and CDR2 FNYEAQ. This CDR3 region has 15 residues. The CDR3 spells CASSPQGGRGDTQYF. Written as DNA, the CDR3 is TGTGCCAGCAGCCCCCAAGGGGGCCGGGGAGATACGCAGTATTTT.

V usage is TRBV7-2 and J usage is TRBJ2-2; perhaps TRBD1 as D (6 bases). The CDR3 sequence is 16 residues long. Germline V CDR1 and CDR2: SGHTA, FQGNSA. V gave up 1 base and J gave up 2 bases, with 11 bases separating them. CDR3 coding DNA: TGTGCCAGCAGCTTAGGGGTGGGGGCCAACACCGGGGAGCTGTTTTTT. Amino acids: CASSLGVGANTGELFF.

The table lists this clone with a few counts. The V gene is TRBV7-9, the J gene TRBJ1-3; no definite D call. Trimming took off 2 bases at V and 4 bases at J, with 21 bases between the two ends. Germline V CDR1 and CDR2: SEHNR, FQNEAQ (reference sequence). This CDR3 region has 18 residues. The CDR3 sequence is CASSLNPVSLGRGNTIYF. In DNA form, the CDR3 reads TGTGCCAGCAGCTTAAACCCGGTGTCCCTAGGCCGCGGAAACACCATATATTTT.

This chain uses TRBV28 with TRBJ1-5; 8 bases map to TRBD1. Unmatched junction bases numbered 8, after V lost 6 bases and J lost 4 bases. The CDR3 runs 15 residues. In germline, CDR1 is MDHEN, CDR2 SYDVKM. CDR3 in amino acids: CASSPGQVTNQPQHF. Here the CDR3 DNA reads TGTGCCAGCAGCCCGGGACAGGTAACGAATCAGCCCCAGCATTTT. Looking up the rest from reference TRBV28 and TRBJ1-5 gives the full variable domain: DVKVTQSSRYLVKRTGEKVFLECVQDMDHENMFWYRQDPGLGLRLIYFSYDVKMKEKGDIPEGYSVSREKKERFSLILESASTNQTSMYLCASSPGQVTNQPQHFGDGTRLSIL.

The CDR3 region has the DNA TGTGCCAGCAGCCAAGGGGTCCAAGAGACCCAGTACTTC. Translating it yields CASSQGVQETQYF. The V gene is TRBV3-1 (or the pseudogene TRBV3-2), the J gene TRBJ2-5, with unresolved D. CDR1 is LGHDT, CDR2 YNNKEL, per germline (reference sequence). The CDR3 runs to 13 residues. Deletions cut 1 base from V and 1 base from J, with 4 bases between.

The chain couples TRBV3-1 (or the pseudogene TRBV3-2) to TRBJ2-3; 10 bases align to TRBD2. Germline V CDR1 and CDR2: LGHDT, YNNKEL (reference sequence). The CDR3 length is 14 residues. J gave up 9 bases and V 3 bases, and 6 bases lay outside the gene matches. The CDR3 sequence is CASSHILAGFTQYF. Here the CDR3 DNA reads TGTGCCAGCAGCCACATACTAGCGGGATTCACGCAGTATTTT.

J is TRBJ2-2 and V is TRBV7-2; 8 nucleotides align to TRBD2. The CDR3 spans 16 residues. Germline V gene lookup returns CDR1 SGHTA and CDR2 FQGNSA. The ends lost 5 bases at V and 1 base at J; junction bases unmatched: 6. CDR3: CASSPVAGRNTGELFF. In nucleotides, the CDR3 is TGTGCCAGCAGCCCAGTAGCGGGACGGAACACCGGGGAGCTGTTTTTT.

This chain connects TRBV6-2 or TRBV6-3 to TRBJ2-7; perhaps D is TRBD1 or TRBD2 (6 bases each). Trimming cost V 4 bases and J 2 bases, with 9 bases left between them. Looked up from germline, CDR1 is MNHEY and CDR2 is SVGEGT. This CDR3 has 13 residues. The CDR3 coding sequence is TGTGCCAGCAGTTGGGGGGCGGCCTACGAGCAGTACGTC. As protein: CASSWGAAYEQYV.

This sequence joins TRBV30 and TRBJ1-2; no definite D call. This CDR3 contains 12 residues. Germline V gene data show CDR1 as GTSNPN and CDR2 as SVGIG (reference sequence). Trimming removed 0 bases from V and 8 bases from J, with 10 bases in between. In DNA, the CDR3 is TGTGCCTGGAGTGTCAGGTCGGGCGGCTACACCTTC. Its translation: CAWSVRSGGYTF.

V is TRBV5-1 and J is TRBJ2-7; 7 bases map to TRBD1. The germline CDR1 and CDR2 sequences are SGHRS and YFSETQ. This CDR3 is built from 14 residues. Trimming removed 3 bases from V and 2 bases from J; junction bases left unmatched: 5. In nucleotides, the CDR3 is TGCGCCAGCAGCTGGGCAGGGGGTCCCTACGAGCAGTACTTC. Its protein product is CASSWAGGPYEQYF.

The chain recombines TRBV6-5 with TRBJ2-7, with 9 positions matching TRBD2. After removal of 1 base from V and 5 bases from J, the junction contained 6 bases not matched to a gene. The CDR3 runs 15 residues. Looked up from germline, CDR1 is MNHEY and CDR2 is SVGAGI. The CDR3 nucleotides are TGTGCCAGCAGTTACTTGGCTAGCGGGAATGACGAGCAGTACTTC. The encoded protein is CASSYLASGNDEQYF.

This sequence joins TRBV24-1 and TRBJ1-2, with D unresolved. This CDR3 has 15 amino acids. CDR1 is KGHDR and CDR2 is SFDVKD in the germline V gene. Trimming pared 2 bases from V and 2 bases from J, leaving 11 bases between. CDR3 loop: CATSDWSGENYGYTF. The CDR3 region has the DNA TGTGCCACCAGTGATTGGTCGGGAGAGAACTATGGCTACACCTTC.

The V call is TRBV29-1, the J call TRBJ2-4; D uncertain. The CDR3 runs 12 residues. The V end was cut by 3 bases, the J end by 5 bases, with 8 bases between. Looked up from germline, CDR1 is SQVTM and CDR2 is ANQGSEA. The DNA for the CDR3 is TGCAGCGTTGAGCCAGACCAAAACATTCAGTACTTC. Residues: CSVEPDQNIQYF.

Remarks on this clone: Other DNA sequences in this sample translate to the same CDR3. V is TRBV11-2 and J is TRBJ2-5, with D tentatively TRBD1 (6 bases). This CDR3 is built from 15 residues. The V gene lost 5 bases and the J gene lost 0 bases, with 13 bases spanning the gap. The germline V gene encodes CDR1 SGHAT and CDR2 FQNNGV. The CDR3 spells CASSSAGTHQETQYF. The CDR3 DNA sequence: TGTGCCAGCAGCAGCGCCGGGACACACCAAGAGACCCAGTACTTC.

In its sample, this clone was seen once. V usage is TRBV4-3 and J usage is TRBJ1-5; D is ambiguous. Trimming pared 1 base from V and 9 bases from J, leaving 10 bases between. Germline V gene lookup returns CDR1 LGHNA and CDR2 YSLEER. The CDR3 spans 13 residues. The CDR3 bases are TGCGCCAGCAGCCAAGGGACGTTCGGGCCCCAGCATTTT. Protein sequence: CASSQGTFGPQHF.

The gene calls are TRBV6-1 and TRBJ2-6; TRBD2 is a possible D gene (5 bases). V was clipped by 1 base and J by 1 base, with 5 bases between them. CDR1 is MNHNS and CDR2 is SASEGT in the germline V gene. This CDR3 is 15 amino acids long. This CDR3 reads CASSEGGSGANVLTF. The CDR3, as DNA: TGTGCCAGCAGTGAAGGAGGGTCTGGGGCCAACGTCCTGACTTTC.

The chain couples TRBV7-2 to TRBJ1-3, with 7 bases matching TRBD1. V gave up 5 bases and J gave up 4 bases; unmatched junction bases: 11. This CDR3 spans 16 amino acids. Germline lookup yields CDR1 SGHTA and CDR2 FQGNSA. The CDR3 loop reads CASSPYARGQGNTIYF. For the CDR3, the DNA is TGTGCCAGCAGCCCCTATGCTAGGGGGCAGGGAAACACCATATATTTT.

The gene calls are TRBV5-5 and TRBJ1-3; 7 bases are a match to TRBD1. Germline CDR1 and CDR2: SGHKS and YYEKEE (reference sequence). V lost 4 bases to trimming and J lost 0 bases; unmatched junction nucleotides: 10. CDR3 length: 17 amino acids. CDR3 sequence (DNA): TGTGCCAGCAGCCAGATCACAGGGGCCAACTCTGGAAACACCATATATTTT. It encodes CASSQITGANSGNTIYF.

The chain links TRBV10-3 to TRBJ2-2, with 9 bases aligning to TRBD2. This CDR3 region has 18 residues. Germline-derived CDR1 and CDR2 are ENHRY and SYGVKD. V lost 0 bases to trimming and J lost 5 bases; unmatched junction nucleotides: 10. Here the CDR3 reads CAISESNFAGGPTGELFF. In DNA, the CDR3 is TGTGCCATCAGTGAGTCGAATTTTGCGGGAGGGCCTACCGGGGAGCTGTTTTTT.

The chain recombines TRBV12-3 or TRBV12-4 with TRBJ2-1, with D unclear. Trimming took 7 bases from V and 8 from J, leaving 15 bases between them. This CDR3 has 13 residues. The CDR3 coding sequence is TGTGCCAGCAATGAATACGGGTGGGATGAGCAGTTCTTC. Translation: CASNEYGWDEQFF.

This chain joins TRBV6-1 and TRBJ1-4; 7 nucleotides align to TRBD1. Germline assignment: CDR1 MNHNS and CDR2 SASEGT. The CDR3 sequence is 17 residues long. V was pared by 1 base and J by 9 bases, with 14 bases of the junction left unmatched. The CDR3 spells CASSEGNKQGPKQKLFF. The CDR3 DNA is TGTGCCAGCAGTGAAGGAAACAAACAGGGGCCGAAGCAAAAACTGTTTTTT.